Listed below are T cell receptor beta chains from one sample, sequenced in a study of CD8 T cells in ankylosing spondylitis. TCRdb reprocessed the 5' RACE reads with MiXCR, giving one entry per CDR3 protein. The repertoire includes roughly 670,000 distinct CDR3 sequences, around 20% of them detected once, and 15% to 20% sits in the top ten. The specimen was blood, either unsorted or a sorted T cell fraction (not recorded which). Receptors originate from a male donor with ankylosing spondylitis. Both conserved end residues are part of each CDR3. D genes are given only for firm matches. A row's size may be missing; if present it is once, few, many or a size class.

-	TRBV7-2	-	TRBJ2-5	CASSFTPGSQTQYF	TGTGCCAGCAGCTTTACACCGGGGAGTCAGACCCAGTACTTC
-	TRBV9	few	TRBJ2-1	CASSVGGGTGTNEQFF	TGTGCCAGCAGCGTAGGCGGGGGGACAGGGACCAATGAGCAGTTCTTC
-	TRBV11-3	-	TRBJ2-7	CASSLGEVSSDF	TGTGCCAGCAGCTTAGGCGAGGTCTCTTCTGACTTC
TRBD2	TRBV20-1	few	TRBJ2-1	CSGDVAGLSYNEQFF	TGCAGTGGCGACGTAGCGGGATTATCCTACAATGAGCAGTTCTTC
TRBD1	TRBV30	-	TRBJ2-1	CACFRDRGGDEQFF	TGTGCCTGCTTCCGGGACAGGGGAGGCGATGAGCAGTTCTTC
-	TRBV6-1	-	TRBJ2-7	CASKPTGTRTYEQYF	TGTGCCAGCAAGCCTACCGGGACAAGGACCTACGAGCAGTACTTC
-	TRBV3-1	few	TRBJ2-6	CASSPPGDGANVLTF	TGTGCCAGCAGCCCCCCCGGGGATGGGGCCAACGTCCTGACTTTC
-	TRBV20-1	many	TRBJ2-3	CSASDSRWTDTQYF	TGCAGTGCTAGCGACAGCCGATGGACAGATACGCAGTATTTT
-	TRBV6-2/TRBV6-3	-	TRBJ1-2	CASIRGTSGFGYGYTF	TGTGCCAGCATCCGCGGGACCTCTGGGTTTGGATATGGCTACACCTTC
-	TRBV5-1	many	TRBJ2-1	CASSLGLATYNEQFF	TGTGCCAGCAGCTTAGGGCTAGCTACCTACAATGAGCAGTTCTTC
TRBD2	TRBV11-2	few	TRBJ2-5	CASSPPLLSGGPLQETQYF	TGTGCCAGCAGCCCACCCCTACTGAGCGGGGGGCCTCTACAAGAGACCCAGTACTTC
-	TRBV20-1	-	TRBJ1-1	CSARDSGNTNPEAFF	TGCAGTGCTAGAGATTCCGGCAACACGAATCCTGAAGCTTTCTTT
-	TRBV4-1	-	TRBJ1-3	CASSLGYPVGNTIYF	TGCGCCAGCAGCCTAGGTTACCCTGTGGGAAACACCATATATTTT
TRBD2	TRBV20-1	few	TRBJ2-3	CSAILAGSTDTQYF	TGCAGTGCTATTCTAGCGGGGAGCACAGATACGCAGTATTTT
-	TRBV6-1	-	TRBJ1-1	CASSVLAVGNTEAFF	TGTGCCAGCAGTGTCTTAGCGGTAGGGAACACTGAAGCTTTCTTT